These 16 T cell receptor beta chains were sequenced from one sample in a study of identical twins. A single record per CDR3 protein comes from TCRdb applying MiXCR to the 5' RACE reads. This table holds roughly 690,000 distinct CDR3 sequences, roughly 6.2% found once. Sequencing was performed on naive T cells sorted from blood. The receptors here all came from a man aged 18 to 29 in good health.

This clonotype was counted at least ten times. The chain uses TRBV10-3 and TRBJ2-3; no clear D. The CDR3 is 12 residues long. Trimming pared 7 bases from V and 2 bases from J, leaving 7 bases between. Per germline, CDR1 ENHRY and CDR2 SYGVKD. The CDR3 loop reads CAITDTTDTQYF. The CDR3 nucleotides are TGTGCCATCACAGACACCACAGATACGCAGTATTTT.

At least ten counts were recorded for this clonotype. The chain uses TRBV20-1 and TRBJ2-1; D uncertain. Trimming stripped 3 bases from V and 1 base from J, with 25 bases between. The CDR3 runs 19 residues. The germline CDR1 and CDR2 sequences are DFQATT and SNEGSKA (reference sequence). The CDR3 DNA reads TGCAGTGCTAGCCCCCCGTTAGTTGTTAGCCGGAGATCCTACAATGAGCAGTTCTTC. This encodes CSASPPLVVSRRSYNEQFF.

The rearrangement links TRBV29-1 to TRBJ2-3, with 8 positions matching TRBD1. Losses at the gene ends were 7 bases for V and 5 bases for J; bases not matched to a gene: 14. Germline CDR1 and CDR2: SQVTM and ANQGSEA. This CDR3 spans 15 amino acids. The CDR3 DNA sequence: TGCAGCGCGAAAAGGGCAGGGGGCGTAAGAGATACGCAGTATTTT. It specifies CSAKRAGGVRDTQYF.

Regarding this clonotype: This clone may be a read error of a much larger clone one base away. This CDR3 fails to terminate in the conserved phenylalanine or tryptophan, so it likely reflects a read error. The genes are TRBV20-1 and TRBJ2-7, with 8 bases matching TRBD2. Unmatched junction bases numbered 6, after V lost 4 bases and J lost 4 bases. The germline gives CDR1 DFQATT, CDR2 SNEGSKA (reference sequence). The CDR3 loop spans 13 amino acids. Here the CDR3 reads CSANERGTYEQYL. In DNA, the CDR3 is TGCAGTGCTAACGAGCGGGGGACTTACGAGCAGTACCTC.

This clonotype came up a few times. The rearrangement joins TRBV6-5 to TRBJ2-7, with D unclear. Germline-derived CDR1 and CDR2 are MNHEY and SVGAGI. The V end lost 4 bases, the J end lost 7 bases, and 14 bases lay between the germline ends. CDR3 size: 13 residues. CDR3 sequence: CASSFAREGEQYV. CDR3 in DNA: TGTGCCAGCAGTTTCGCAAGGGAAGGGGAGCAGTACGTC.

This clonotype was seen a handful of times. This chain joins TRBV20-1 and TRBJ1-1, with TRBD1 as a possible D gene (5 bases). V shed 6 bases and J shed 0 bases, with 8 bases lying between them. The CDR3 loop spans 12 amino acids. Germline CDR1 and CDR2: DFQATT and SNEGSKA (reference sequence). The CDR3 DNA reads as TGCAGTGCAACAGGCATGAACACTGAAGCTTTCTTT. It yields the protein CSATGMNTEAFF.

The chain joins TRBV7-9 to TRBJ2-3, with D possibly matching TRBD2 (5 bases). Trimming shortened V by 2 bases and J by 4 bases, and 10 bases separated the two germline ends. CDR1 is SEHNR, CDR2 FQNEAQ, per germline (reference sequence). This CDR3 has 14 residues. CDR3 nucleotide sequence: TGTGCCAGCAGCTTATCCGGAGCGGCAGATACGCAGTATTTT. Translating it yields CASSLSGAADTQYF.

This clonotype was detected ten times or more. The chain is built from TRBV5-5 and TRBJ2-5; D is ambiguous. V was shortened by 2 bases and J by 1 base, with 12 bases between the two germline ends. CDR1 SGHKS and CDR2 YYEKEE come from the germline V gene (reference sequence). This CDR3 region has 15 residues. CDR3 coding DNA: TGTGCCAGCAGCTTTGGTGCGTCAATCCAAGAGACCCAGTACTTC. It yields the protein CASSFGASIQETQYF. The full variable domain, in which reference TRBV5-5 and TRBJ2-5 provide the parts outside the CDR3, is DAGVTQSPTHLIKTRGQQVTLRCSPISGHKSVSWYQQVLGQGPQFIFQYYEKEERGRGNFPDRFSARQFPNYSSELNVNALLLGDSALYLCASSFGASIQETQYFGPGTRLLVL.

At least ten counts were recorded for this clonotype. The chain joins TRBV5-1 to TRBJ1-2; unclear D gene. In germline, CDR1 is SGHRS, CDR2 YFSETQ. The CDR3 is made up of 13 amino acids. Trimming shortened V by 0 bases and J by 2 bases, and 5 bases separated the two germline ends. The CDR3 reads CASSLDRNYGYTF. CDR3 sequence (DNA): TGCGCCAGCAGCTTGGATAGAAACTATGGCTACACCTTC.

This clonotype was detected only a few times. This chain connects TRBV30 to TRBJ2-6; no firm D call. Germline V gene sequence: CDR1 GTSNPN, CDR2 SVGIG (reference sequence). CDR3 size: 17 residues. V was clipped by 4 bases and J by 0 bases, with 16 bases between them. As DNA, the CDR3 is TGTGCCTGGACACCGGTGACGCGCCGCTCTGGGGCCAACGTCCTGACTTTC. Translated, it gives CAWTPVTRRSGANVLTF.

In its sample, this clonotype was seen many times. CDR3 sequence: CASKSLAGLYNEQFF. The CDR3 DNA reads as TGTGCCAGCAAGTCCCTAGCGGGATTATACAATGAGCAGTTCTTC. The genes are TRBV6-1 and TRBJ2-1, with 9 positions matching TRBD2. V was pared by 7 bases and J by 4 bases, with 8 bases of the junction left unmatched. This CDR3 spans 15 amino acids. The germline CDR1 and CDR2 sequences are MNHNS and SASEGT.

The rearrangement links TRBV7-2 to TRBJ2-5, with 8 bases matching TRBD2. The CDR3 spans 14 residues. CDR1 SGHTA and CDR2 FQGNSA come from the germline V gene. J was trimmed by 5 bases and V by 4 bases; bases with no gene match: 6. CDR3: CASSSIAGWETQYF. CDR3 nucleotide sequence: TGTGCCAGCAGCTCAATAGCGGGGTGGGAGACCCAGTACTTC.

This clonotype was found a few times. The chain joins TRBV4-1 to TRBJ2-3; 12 bases align to TRBD2. This CDR3 has 17 residues. The junction had 9 bases not matched to a gene; V was cut back by 0 bases and J by 8 bases. Germline lookup yields CDR1 MGHRA and CDR2 YSYEKL. This CDR3 is CASSQDGLAGSEGTQYF. The DNA for the CDR3 is TGCGCCAGCAGCCAAGACGGACTAGCGGGGTCGGAGGGTACGCAGTATTTT.

This clonotype was counted between two and nine times. The chain is built from TRBV6-1 and TRBJ2-3; 11 bases are a match to TRBD1. Germline V gives CDR1 MNHNS, CDR2 SASEGT. This CDR3 is built from 16 residues. With V trimmed by 6 bases and J by 4 bases, 9 bases remained unmatched. The CDR3 DNA reads as TGTGCCAGCAGATCGGACAGGGGGCGGTTTGCAGATACGCAGTATTTT. Protein: CASRSDRGRFADTQYF.

Many counts were recorded for this clonotype. This chain links TRBV24-1 with TRBJ2-7; maybe TRBD2 (6 bases). Germline values: CDR1 KGHDR, CDR2 SFDVKD. The CDR3 is 13 amino acids. Trimming stripped 5 bases from V and 7 bases from J, with 14 bases between. DNA for the CDR3: TGTGCCACCAGTGCTATGGACTACAAAGAGCAGTACGTC. Amino acid sequence: CATSAMDYKEQYV.

This clonotype turned up a few times. DNA for the CDR3: TGTGCCAGCAGTTTACTTTTTCGGGGATCGAATAGCAATCAGCCCCAGCATTTT. This gives the protein CASSLLFRGSNSNQPQHF. V and J are TRBV12-3 or TRBV12-4 and TRBJ1-5; unclear D gene. V lost 2 bases and J 0 bases, leaving 17 bases between the germline ends. The length of the CDR3 is 18 residues.